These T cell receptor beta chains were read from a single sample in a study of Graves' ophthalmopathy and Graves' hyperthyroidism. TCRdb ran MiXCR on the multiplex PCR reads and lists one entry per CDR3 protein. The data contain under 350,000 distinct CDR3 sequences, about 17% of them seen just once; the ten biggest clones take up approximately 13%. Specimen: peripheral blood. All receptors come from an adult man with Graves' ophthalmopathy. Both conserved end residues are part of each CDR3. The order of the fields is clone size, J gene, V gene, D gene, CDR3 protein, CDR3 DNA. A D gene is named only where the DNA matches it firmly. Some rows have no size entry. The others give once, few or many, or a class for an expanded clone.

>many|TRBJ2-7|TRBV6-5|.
CASSYRGVNKDEQYF
TGTGCCAGCAGTTACAGGGGAGTCAACAAGGATGAGCAGTACTTC
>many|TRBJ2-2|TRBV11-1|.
CASSLDSSRTGELFF
TGTGCCAGCAGCTTAGACTCCAGCCGCACCGGGGAGCTGTTTTTT
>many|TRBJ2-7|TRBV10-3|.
CAIGAGGTYEQYF
TGTGCCATCGGGGCAGGGGGGACCTACGAGCAGTACTTC
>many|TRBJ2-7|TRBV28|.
CASTSAMGGAVYEQYF
TGTGCCAGCACTTCAGCGATGGGGGGGGCCGTTTACGAGCAGTACTTC
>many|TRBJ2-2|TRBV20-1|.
CSAPWPVGPTGELFF
TGCAGTGCACCCTGGCCGGTAGGGCCTACCGGGGAGCTGTTTTTT
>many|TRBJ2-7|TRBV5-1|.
CASSLKVSYEQYF
TGCGCCAGCAGCTTGAAGGTGTCCTACGAGCAGTACTTC
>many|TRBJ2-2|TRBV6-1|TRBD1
CASSGTGPGELFF
TGTGCCAGCAGTGGGACAGGGCCCGGGGAGCTGTTTTTT
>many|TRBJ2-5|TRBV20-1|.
CSASVAGLETQYF
TGCAGTGCTAGTGTTGCCGGTTTAGAGACCCAGTACTTC
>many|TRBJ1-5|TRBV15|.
CATSRDYEKGPQHF
TGTGCCACCAGCAGAGATTACGAGAAGGGCCCCCAGCATTTT
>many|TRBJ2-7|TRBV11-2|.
CASSLDFGTRGYEQYF
TGTGCCAGCAGCTTAGATTTTGGGACCCGGGGGTACGAGCAGTACTTC
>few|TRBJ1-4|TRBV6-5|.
CASSYRQGIEKLFF
TGTGCCAGCAGTTACCGGCAGGGGATTGAAAAACTGTTTTTT
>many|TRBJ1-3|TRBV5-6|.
CASSFMYPGTGGNTIYF
TGTGCCAGCAGCTTTATGTACCCGGGAACGGGAGGAAACACCATATATTTT
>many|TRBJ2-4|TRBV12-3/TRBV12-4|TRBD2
CASSLGLAGGSGNIQYF
TGTGCCAGCAGTTTAGGCCTAGCGGGGGGTTCTGGGAACATTCAGTACTTC
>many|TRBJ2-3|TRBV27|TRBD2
CASSFLGLAGLETDTQYF
TGTGCCAGCAGTTTCCTCGGACTAGCGGGGTTGGAGACAGATACGCAGTATTTT
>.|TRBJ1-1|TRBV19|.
CASRFKWGNTEAFF
TGTGCCAGTAGGTTCAAGTGGGGCAACACTGAAGCTTTCTTT